These 6 T cell receptor beta chains share one sample of origin, sequenced in a study of blood T cells in healthy people across ages. PCR was performed a second time for about 7 to 11 cycles using a sample-barcoded 5' primer and a J-beta primer mix. TCRdb processed the 5' RACE reads anew with MiXCR; each CDR3 protein has one entry. Found here are 910,000 or so distinct CDR3 sequences, around 54% of them singletons; the top ten hold 20% to 25%. Sequencing was performed on blood. These receptors were obtained from a woman aged 55 to 70 in good health.

This chain uses TRBV20-1 with TRBJ2-7, with 7 nucleotides matching TRBD1. Trimming at V came to 3 bases and at J to 5 bases, leaving 7 bases not matched to a gene. The CDR3 contains 13 residues. Germline CDR1 and CDR2: DFQATT and SNEGSKA (reference sequence). Written as DNA, the CDR3 is TGCAGTGCTAGTAGGACAGGTCAAGACGAGCAGTACTTC. This sequence encodes CSASRTGQDEQYF.

This clonotype was detected only a few times. The chain joins TRBV3-1 to TRBJ2-5; D possibly corresponds to TRBD2 (5 bases). The CDR3 extends over 15 amino acids. CDR1 is LGHDT and CDR2 is YNNKEL in the germline V gene (reference sequence). Trimming left V 0 bases short and J 4 bases short, with 12 bases between. In DNA form, the CDR3 reads TGTGCCAGCAGCCAAGAGGTGGGAGTCGGAGAGACCCAGTACTTC. Its translation is CASSQEVGVGETQYF.

The chain uses TRBV20-1 and TRBJ2-7; D tentatively fits TRBD1 or TRBD2 (6 bases each). The CDR3 is 16 residues long. Trimming took off 2 bases at V and 4 bases at J, with 21 bases between the two ends. Germline CDR1 and CDR2: DFQATT and SNEGSKA (reference sequence). CDR3 loop: CSARKETGARGYEQYF. CDR3 DNA sequence: TGCAGTGCTAGAAAGGAGACAGGCGCCCGGGGGTACGAGCAGTACTTC.

The chain combines TRBV3-1 with TRBJ1-2; 7 bases line up with TRBD1. This CDR3 spans 14 amino acids. Germline V gene data show CDR1 as LGHDT and CDR2 as YNNKEL (reference sequence). Germline trimming cut 1 base from V and 8 bases from J; bases unmatched to any gene: 7. CDR3 in DNA: TGTGCCAGCAGCCAAGGGGGACAGCCGCTCGGCTACACCTTC. It translates to CASSQGGQPLGYTF.

This clonotype was counted a few times. The chain links TRBV5-1 to TRBJ2-7, with TRBD2 as a possible D gene (5 bases). The germline V gene encodes CDR1 SGHRS and CDR2 YFSETQ. V gave up 3 bases and J gave up 2 bases, with 18 bases separating them. The CDR3 length is 16 residues. DNA of the CDR3: TGCGCCAGCAGCTCAGGACTGTTGGGAAAGGCCTACGAGCAGTACTTC. Residues: CASSSGLLGKAYEQYF.

The gene calls are TRBV6-4 and TRBJ2-5; 8 bases are shared with TRBD2. Germline-derived CDR1 and CDR2 are MRHNA and SNTAGT. CDR3 length equals 15 residues. The J segment lost 11 bases and the V segment lost 9 bases, leaving 20 bases of the junction unmatched. CDR3 DNA: TGTGCCAGGATGCCGCGGAGCGGGAGAAGAAGTGAGCAGTACTTC. Its protein is CARMPRSGRRSEQYF.